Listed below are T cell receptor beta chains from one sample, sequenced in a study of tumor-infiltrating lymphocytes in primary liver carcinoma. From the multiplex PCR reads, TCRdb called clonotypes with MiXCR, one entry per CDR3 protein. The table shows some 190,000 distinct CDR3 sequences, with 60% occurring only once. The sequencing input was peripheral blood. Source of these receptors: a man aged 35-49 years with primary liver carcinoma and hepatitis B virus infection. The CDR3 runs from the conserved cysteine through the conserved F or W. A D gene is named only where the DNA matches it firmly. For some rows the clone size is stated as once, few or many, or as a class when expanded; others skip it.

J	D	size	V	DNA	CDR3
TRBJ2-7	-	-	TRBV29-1	TGCAGCGTTGATGATGAGAAGTACGAGCAGTACTTC	CSVDDEKYEQYF
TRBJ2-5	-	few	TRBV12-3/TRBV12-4	TGTGCCAGCAGTTTACAAGCAGGGGCAGAGACCCAGTACTTC	CASSLQAGAETQYF
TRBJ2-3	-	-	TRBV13	TGTGCCAACGGGGTGGGAGGAGATACGCAGTATTTT	CANGVGGDTQYF
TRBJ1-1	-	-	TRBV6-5	TGTGCCAGCAGCCCACCTGCCCGGGACGGGGCTTTCTTT	CASSPPARDGAFF
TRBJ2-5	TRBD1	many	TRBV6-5	TGTGCCAGCACCCTTTACAGGGGGCAAGAGACCCAGTACTTC	CASTLYRGQETQYF
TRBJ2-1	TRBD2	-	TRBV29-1	TGCAGCGTTGGCTGCGGGAGCTCCTACTATGAGCAGTTCTTC	CSVGCGSSYYEQFF
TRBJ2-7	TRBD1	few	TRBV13	TGTGCCAGCAGCCAACCTACCCGGACAGGAGACTACGAGCAGTACTTC	CASSQPTRTGDYEQYF
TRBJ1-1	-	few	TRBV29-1	TGCAGCGTGGGGCAGGACCCTGGTAACACTGAAGCTTTCTTT	CSVGQDPGNTEAFF
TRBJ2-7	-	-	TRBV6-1	TGTGCCATCAGTGTCGGGTCGTACGAGCAGTACTTC	CAISVGSYEQYF
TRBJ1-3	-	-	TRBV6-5	TGTGCCAGCAGTCGAGAACAGTGCATCTCTGGAAACACCATATATTTT	CASSREQCISGNTIYF
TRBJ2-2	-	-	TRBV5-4	TGTGCCAGCAGCCTGATGCTGGCCGGGGAGCTGTTTTTT	CASSLMLAGELFF
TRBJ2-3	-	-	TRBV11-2	TGTGCCGGCAGCTTAGATCGAGAAGATACGCAGTATTTT	CAGSLDREDTQYF
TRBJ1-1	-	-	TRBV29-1	TGCAGCGTGATAAGGCAGGGGTTCACTGAGGCTTTCTTT	CSVIRQGFTEAFF
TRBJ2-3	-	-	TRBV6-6	TGTGCCAGCAGTTACTCTGGGCTAGCTGTCAACACAGATACGCAGTATTTT	CASSYSGLAVNTDTQYF
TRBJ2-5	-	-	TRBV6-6	TGTGCCAGCAGTTATGGGCATTTGCAAGAGACCCAGTACTTC	CASSYGHLQETQYF
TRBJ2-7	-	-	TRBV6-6	TGTGCCAGCACGGTCCCGGGATCCTACGAGCAGTACTTC	CASTVPGSYEQYF
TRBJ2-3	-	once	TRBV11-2	TGTGTCATCGGAGTGGCGGATACGCAGTATTTT	CVIGVADTQYF
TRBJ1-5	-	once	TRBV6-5	TGTGCCAGCAAATCTACCGGGTCTCATCAGCCCCAGCATTTC	CASKSTGSHQPQHF
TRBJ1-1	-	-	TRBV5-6	TGTGCCAGCAGCTTTCAGTTGGGGGGGACTGAAGCTTTCTTT	CASSFQLGGTEAFF
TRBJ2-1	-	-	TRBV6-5	TGTGCCAGCAGTGAGAATAACTACAATGAGCAGTTCTTC	CASSENNYNEQFF
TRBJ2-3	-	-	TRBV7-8	TGTGCCAGCAACTTAGTCGCGGGTTCAGATACGCAGTATTTT	CASNLVAGSDTQYF
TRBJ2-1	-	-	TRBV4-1	TGCGCCAGCAGCCAAGATGAGCAGTACGATGAGCAGTTCTTC	CASSQDEQYDEQFF
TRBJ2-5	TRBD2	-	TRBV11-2	TGTGCCAGTAACTTAAACCCCGGGACTAGCGGCCTGCGGTACTTC	CASNLNPGTSGLRYF
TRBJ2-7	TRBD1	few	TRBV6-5	TGTGCCAGCAGACCTGGACAGGGGCGTAACGAGCAGTACTTC	CASRPGQGRNEQYF
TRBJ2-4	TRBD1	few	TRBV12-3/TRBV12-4	TGTGCCAGCAGTTTCTGGGGGGGACAGGGGGCAAGTCAGTACTTC	CASSFWGGQGASQYF
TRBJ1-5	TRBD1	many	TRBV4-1	TGCGCCAGCAGCCACAACACGGACAGGGTCAATCAGCCCCAGCATTTT	CASSHNTDRVNQPQHF
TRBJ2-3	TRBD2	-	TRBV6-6	TGTGCCAGCAGTTACCCACCTAGCGGGAGAGCAGATACGCAGTGTTTT	CASSYPPSGRADTQCF
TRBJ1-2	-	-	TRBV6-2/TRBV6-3	TGTGTCAGCACCCTCCTTTCAAACGATGGCTACACCTTC	CVSTLLSNDGYTF
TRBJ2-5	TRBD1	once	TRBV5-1	TGCGCCAGCAGCCGACAGGGGGTCGAGACCCAGTACTTC	CASSRQGVETQYF
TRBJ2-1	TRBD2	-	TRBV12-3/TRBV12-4	TGTGCCAGCAGTTTAGCAAAAGGACTAGCGGGAGGAGATGAGCAGTTCTTC	CASSLAKGLAGGDEQFF
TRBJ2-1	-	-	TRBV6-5	TGTGCCAGCAGCCTCAGGGAATCCTACAATGAGCAGTTCTTC	CASSLRESYNEQFF
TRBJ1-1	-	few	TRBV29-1	TGCAGCGTTGAGGGGGCTGGGGGTCGGGGGAACACTGAAGCTTTCTTT	CSVEGAGGRGNTEAFF
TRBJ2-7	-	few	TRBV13	TGTGCCAGCAGCGGGGACGGCACCTACGAGCAGTACTTC	CASSGDGTYEQYF
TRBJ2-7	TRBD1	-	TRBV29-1	TGCAGCGCGGTACAGGGGTTGGAGTACGAGCCGTACTTC	CSAVQGLEYEPYF
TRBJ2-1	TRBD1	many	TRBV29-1	TGCAGCGTTTTGGACAGGGGCGACAAGCAGTTCTTC	CSVLDRGDKQFF
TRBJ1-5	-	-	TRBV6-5	TGTGCCAGAAAACAGCCCCAGCATTTT	CARKQPQHF
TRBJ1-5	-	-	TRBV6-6	TGTGCCAGCAGGGAGGTTTTTATCCTCCGACGCACCAATAGCAATCAGCCCCAGCATTTT	CASREVFILRRTNSNQPQHF
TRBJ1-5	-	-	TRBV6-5	TGTGCCAGTTCCACGGGGATTTGGGGGAATCAGCCCCAGCATTTT	CASSTGIWGNQPQHF
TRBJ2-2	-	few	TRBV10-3	TGTGCCATCCAACAGGGAGACACCGGGGAGCTGTTTTTT	CAIQQGDTGELFF
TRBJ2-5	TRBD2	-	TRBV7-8	TGTGCCAGCAGCTTAGACGAAGGACTAGCGGGAAAAGAAGAAGAGACCCAGTACTTC	CASSLDEGLAGKEEETQYF
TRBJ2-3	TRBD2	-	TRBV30	TGTACCTGGAGCGGGGCAGCTAGCACAGATACGCAGTATTTT	CTWSGAASTDTQYF
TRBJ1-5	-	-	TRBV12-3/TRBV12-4	TGTGCCAGCGGACCCACTAGCACAGATACGCAGCATTTT	CASGPTSTDTQHF
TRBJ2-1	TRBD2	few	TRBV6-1	TGTGCCAGCAGTGAAACCGGGACTAGCCCCTACAATGAGCAGTTCTTC	CASSETGTSPYNEQFF
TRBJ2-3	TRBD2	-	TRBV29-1	TGCAGCGTTGAAGGGGGATTCTGGACTAGCGGGAGAGGGCAAGGTGCAGATACGCAGTATTTT	CSVEGGFWTSGRGQGADTQYF